This T cell receptor (beta chain) was sequenced for a study of shared clonotypes between healthy human individuals. Study-level information: Three plates each covered CD4 naive and memory; CD8 naive two, CD8 memory one. Study outcomes and limitations: Naive subsets usually exceeded memory subsets in estimated richness.

There are 11 residues in the CDR3. Germline values: CDR1 SQVTM, CDR2 ANQGSEA. The germline V and J ends were trimmed by 6 bases and 9 bases, with 12 bases remaining between them. Adults of Caucasian background living in Nashville, Tennessee made up all donors. Regarding this clone: The antigen is undetermined.

Only in-frame clones appear in the TCRdb table, and some are missing; sequencing was by immunoSEQ multiplex PCR. This repertoire shows approximately 2,000,000 clones, roughly 92% found once; its top ten account for roughly 0.34%. The sequence was obtained from a man aged 18 to 35 in good health. Some clones in this sample may be carry-over from other donors' samples. The sequencing sample was made of naive CD4+ T cells from PBMCs. Subset here: CD45RA+ positively selected. V usage is TRBV29-1 and J usage is TRBJ2-4; D gene ambiguous. CDR3 residues: CSVDWLGIQYF. As DNA, the CDR3 is TGCAGCGTCGACTGGTTGGGCATTCAGTACTTC.